This T cell receptor beta chain was recorded in a study of cytomegalovirus exposure and HLA in healthy donors. There are 15 residues in the CDR3. Trimming took 4 bases from V and 4 from J; bases not matched to a gene: 7. Germline values: CDR1 SGHTA, CDR2 FQGNSA. Study conclusions and caveats: Accurate HLA-A and HLA-B prediction from TCR beta sequences was reported for most subjects. The Asian-associated ancestry cluster reportedly had fewer N-insertions than the approximately 670-donor mean in a later analysis. The study recorded 150 to 200 TCR beta chains that were cytomegalovirus-associated. Specificity for CMV antigens was confirmed in vitro for three of the CMV-associated chains.

The PCR used 60 Vbeta and 13 Jbeta primers. Generated by immunoSEQ multiplex PCR, the TCRdb table keeps only in-frame clones and is missing some. The repertoire holds 35,000 to 40,000 clones, over 65% seen once, with less than 20% in the top ten. As for this clone: Its specificity is unknown.

The sequenced sample was PBMCs. The chain links TRBV7-2 to TRBJ2-7, with TRBD1 matching over 10 bases. The receptor was isolated from a man between 50 and 59 years old in good health and CMV-seropositive. CDR3 sequence reads: CASSSWDRGLYEQYF. The DNA of the CDR3 is TGTGCCAGCAGCTCTTGGGACAGGGGCCTATACGAGCAGTACTTC. Complete variable domain (other parts from reference TRBV7-2 and TRBJ2-7): GAGVSQSPSNKVTEKGKDVELRCDPISGHTALYWYRQSLGQGLEFLIYFQGNSAPDKSGLPSDRFSAERTGGSVSTLTIQRTQQEDSAVYLCASSSWDRGLYEQYFGPGTRLTVT.